This T cell receptor beta chain emerged from a study of blood T cell repertoires in COVID-19. Using immunoSEQ multiplex PCR, the repertoire was profiled, and TCRdb retains in-frame clones only, with some absent. The repertoire holds under 300,000 clones, with roughly 86% as singletons. The CDR3 is made up of 15 amino acids. Germline CDR1 reads SGHRS; CDR2 reads YFSETQ. The germline V and J ends were trimmed by 0 bases and 3 bases, with 10 bases remaining between them. Sample: peripheral blood. The chain has TRBV5-1 and TRBJ1-5; D not certain. The origin of this receptor is an elderly man with acute or convalescent COVID-19. CDR3 loop: CASSLAGSANQPQHF. The CDR3 DNA is TGCGCCAGCAGCTTGGCGGGGTCTGCCAATCAGCCCCAGCATTTT.